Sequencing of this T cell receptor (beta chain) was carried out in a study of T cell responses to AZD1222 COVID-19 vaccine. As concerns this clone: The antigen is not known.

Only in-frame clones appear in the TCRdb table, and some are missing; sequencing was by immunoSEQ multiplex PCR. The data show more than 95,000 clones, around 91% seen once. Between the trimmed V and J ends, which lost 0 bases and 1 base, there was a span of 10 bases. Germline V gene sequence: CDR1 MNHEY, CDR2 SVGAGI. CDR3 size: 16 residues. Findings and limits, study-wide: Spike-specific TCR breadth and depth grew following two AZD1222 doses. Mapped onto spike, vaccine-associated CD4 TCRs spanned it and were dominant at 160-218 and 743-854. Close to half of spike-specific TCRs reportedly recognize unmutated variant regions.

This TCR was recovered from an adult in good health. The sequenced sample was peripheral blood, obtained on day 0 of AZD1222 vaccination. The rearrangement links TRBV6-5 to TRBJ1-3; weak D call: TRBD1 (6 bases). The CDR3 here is CASSYSPTGSGNTIYF. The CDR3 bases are TGTGCCAGCAGTTACTCCCCAACAGGGTCTGGAAACACCATATATTTT.